This TCR beta chain was sequenced for a study of cytomegalovirus exposure and HLA in healthy donors. With 6 bases removed from V and 5 bases from J, the gap between germline ends came to 25 bases. CDR1 MDHEN and CDR2 SYDVKM come from the germline V gene. This CDR3 is 17 amino acids long. Primers included in the PCR were 60 Vbeta and 13 Jbeta primers. Produced via immunoSEQ multiplex PCR; TCRdb's table is partial and in-frame only. Of about 96,000 clones listed, about four fifths were seen once; the top ten hold around an eighth. The receptor was isolated from a woman in her 70s in good health and CMV-seropositive. The V gene is TRBV28, the J gene TRBJ2-5; weak D call: TRBD2 (7 bases). Input material: PBMCs. The CDR3 protein is CASRPRGLGGGRETQYF. CDR3 in DNA: TGTGCCAGCAGACCGCGGGGCCTTGGGGGGGGGCGGGAGACCCAGTACTTC.